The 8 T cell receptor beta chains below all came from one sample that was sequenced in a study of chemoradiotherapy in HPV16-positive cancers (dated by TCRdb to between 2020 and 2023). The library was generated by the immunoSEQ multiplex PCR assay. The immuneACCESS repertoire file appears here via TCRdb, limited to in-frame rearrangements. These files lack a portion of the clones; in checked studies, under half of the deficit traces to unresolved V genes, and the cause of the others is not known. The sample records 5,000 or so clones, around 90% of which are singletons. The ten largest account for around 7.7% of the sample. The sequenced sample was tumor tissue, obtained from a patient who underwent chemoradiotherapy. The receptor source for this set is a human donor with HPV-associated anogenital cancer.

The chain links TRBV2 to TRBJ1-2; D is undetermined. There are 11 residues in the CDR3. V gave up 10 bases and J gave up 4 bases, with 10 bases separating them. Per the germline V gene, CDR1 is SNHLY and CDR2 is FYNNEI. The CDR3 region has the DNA TGTGCCACCGACGAGAGCTATGGCTACACCTTC. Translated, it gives CATDESYGYTF.

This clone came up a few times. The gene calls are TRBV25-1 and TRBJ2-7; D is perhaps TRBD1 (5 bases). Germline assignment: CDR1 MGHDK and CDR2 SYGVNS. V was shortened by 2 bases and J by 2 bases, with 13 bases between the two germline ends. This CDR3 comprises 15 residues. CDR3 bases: TGTGCCAGCAGTGAAGCGCGTAGGGGTCCCTACGAGCAGTACTTC. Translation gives CASSEARRGPYEQYF.

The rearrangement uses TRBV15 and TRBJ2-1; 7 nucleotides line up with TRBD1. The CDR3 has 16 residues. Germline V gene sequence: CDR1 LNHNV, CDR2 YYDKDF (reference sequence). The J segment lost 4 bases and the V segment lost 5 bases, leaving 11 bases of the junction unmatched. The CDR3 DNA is TGTGCCACCAGCTCCCCGGGGACAGACCAATACAATGAGCAGTTCTTC. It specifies CATSSPGTDQYNEQFF.

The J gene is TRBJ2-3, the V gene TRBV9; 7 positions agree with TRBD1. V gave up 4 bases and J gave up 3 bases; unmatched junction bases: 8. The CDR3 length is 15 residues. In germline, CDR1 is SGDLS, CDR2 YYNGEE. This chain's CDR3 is CASSTRDRGTDTQYF. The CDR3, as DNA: TGTGCCAGCAGCACCCGGGACAGAGGGACAGATACGCAGTATTTT.

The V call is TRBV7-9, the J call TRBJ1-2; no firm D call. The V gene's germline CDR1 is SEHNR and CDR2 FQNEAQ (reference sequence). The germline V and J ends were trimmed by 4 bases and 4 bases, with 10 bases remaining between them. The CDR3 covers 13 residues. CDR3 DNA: TGTGCCAGCAGCTCGGCCATCGGCTATGGCTACACCTTC. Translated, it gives CASSSAIGYGYTF. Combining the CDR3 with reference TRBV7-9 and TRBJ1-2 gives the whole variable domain DTGVSQNPRHKITKRGQNVTFRCDPISEHNRLYWYRQTLGQGPEFLTYFQNEAQLEKSRLLSDRFSAERPKGSFSTLEIQRTEQGDSAMYLCASSSAIGYGYTFGSGTRLTVV.

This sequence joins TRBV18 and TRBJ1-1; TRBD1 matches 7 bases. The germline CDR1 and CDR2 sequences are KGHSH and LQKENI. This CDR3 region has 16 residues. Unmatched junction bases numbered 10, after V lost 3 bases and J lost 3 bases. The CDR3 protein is CASSPETGVGHTEAFF. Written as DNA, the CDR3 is TGTGCCAGCTCACCGGAAACAGGGGTTGGGCACACTGAAGCTTTCTTT.

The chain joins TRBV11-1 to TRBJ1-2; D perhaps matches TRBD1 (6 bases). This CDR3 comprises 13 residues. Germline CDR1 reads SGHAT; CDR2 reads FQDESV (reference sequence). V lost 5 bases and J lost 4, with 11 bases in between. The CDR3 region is CASSRGGFYGYTF. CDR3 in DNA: TGTGCCAGCAGCCGAGGGGGATTCTATGGCTACACCTTC.

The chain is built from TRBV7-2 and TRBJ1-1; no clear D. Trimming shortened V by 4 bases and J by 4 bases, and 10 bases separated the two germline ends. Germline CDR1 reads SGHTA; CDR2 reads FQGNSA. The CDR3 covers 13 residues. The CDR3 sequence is CASSWTGGTEAFF. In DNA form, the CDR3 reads TGTGCCAGCAGCTGGACGGGCGGCACTGAAGCTTTCTTT. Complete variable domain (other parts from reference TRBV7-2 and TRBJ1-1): GAGVSQSPSNKVTEKGKDVELRCDPISGHTALYWYRQSLGQGLEFLIYFQGNSAPDKSGLPSDRFSAERTGGSVSTLTIQRTQQEDSAVYLCASSWTGGTEAFFGQGTRLTVV.